This paragraph reports one T cell receptor (beta chain). Antigen unknown. One end of the junction varies from germline; a read error may be responsible. The data were obtained in a study of cytomegalovirus exposure and HLA in healthy donors. Broader study findings: Roughly even sequencing depth across donors was the assumption behind the presence/absence analyses. As confirmed in vitro, a few CMV-associated chains were specific for CMV antigens. TCR beta chain V- and J-gene trimming was linked, in a later analysis, to a missense variant in DCLRE1C. Equally common other TCR beta chains were less clonally expanded than HLA-associated ones, a later analysis found.

The germline CDR1 and CDR2 sequences are SGHRS and YFSETQ. This CDR3 comprises 14 residues. Primers: 60 Vbeta forward and 13 Jbeta reverse. Produced via immunoSEQ multiplex PCR; TCRdb's table is partial and in-frame only. Of 150,000 to 200,000 clones listed, approximately 90% were seen once; the top ten hold 1.1%. The sequenced material came from PBMCs. This chain connects TRBV5-1 to TRBJ2-7; 10 bases align to TRBD1. The receptor's source is a boy younger than 10 in good health and CMV-seronegative. The CDR3 coding sequence is TGCGCCAGCAGCAAGACAGGGGGCTCCTACGGGCAGTACTTC. Translation: CASSKTGGSYGQYF.